A selection of T cell receptor beta chains follows, all from one sample in a study of blood T cells in healthy people across ages. In TCRdb, the 5' RACE reads were re-called with MiXCR into one record per CDR3 protein. Among hundreds of thousands of distinct CDR3 sequences listed, 45% to 50% were seen once. What was sequenced was blood. These TCRs come from a woman aged 55-69 years in good health. Each CDR3 is given with its conserved first and last residue. The order of the fields is clone size, V gene, J gene, D gene, CDR3 protein, CDR3 DNA. The D gene is left open where the match is weak. Part of the rows lack a size; the others show once, few, many or a class for expanded clones.

clone size: -; V gene: TRBV28; J gene: TRBJ2-1; D gene: TRBD1; CDR3 protein: CASSLAAGTDYNEQFF; CDR3 DNA: TGTGCCAGCAGTTTAGCAGCCGGGACAGACTACAATGAGCAGTTCTTC
clone size: -; V gene: TRBV7-8; J gene: TRBJ2-7; D gene: TRBD2; CDR3 protein: CASSSARGLAYEQYF; CDR3 DNA: TGTGCCAGCAGTTCCGCCCGGGGACTAGCTTACGAGCAGTACTTC
clone size: -; V gene: TRBV18; J gene: TRBJ2-7; D gene: -; CDR3 protein: CASSPLGGLGAEQYF; CDR3 DNA: TGTGCCAGCTCACCACTTGGAGGTCTGGGGGCCGAGCAGTACTTC
clone size: -; V gene: TRBV7-9; J gene: TRBJ2-5; D gene: -; CDR3 protein: CASSLAQQEAHLTQETQYF; CDR3 DNA: TGTGCCAGCAGCTTAGCGCAACAGGAGGCCCATCTCACCCAAGAGACCCAGTACTTC
clone size: many; V gene: TRBV7-2; J gene: TRBJ2-6; D gene: -; CDR3 protein: CASSLASGANVLTF; CDR3 DNA: TGTGCCAGCAGCTTAGCTTCTGGGGCCAACGTCCTGACTTTC
clone size: -; V gene: TRBV29-1; J gene: TRBJ2-1; D gene: -; CDR3 protein: CSGEVQGLQFF; CDR3 DNA: TGCAGCGGTGAGGTACAGGGCTTGCAGTTCTTC
clone size: few; V gene: TRBV28; J gene: TRBJ1-2; D gene: -; CDR3 protein: CASSLFRGANYGYTF; CDR3 DNA: TGTGCCAGCAGTTTATTCAGGGGTGCGAACTATGGCTACACCTTC
clone size: once; V gene: TRBV5-1; J gene: TRBJ2-7; D gene: TRBD2; CDR3 protein: CASSQGLAGVEEQYF; CDR3 DNA: TGCGCCAGCAGCCAGGGACTAGCGGGAGTCGAGGAGCAGTACTTC
clone size: few; V gene: TRBV6-2/TRBV6-3; J gene: TRBJ1-2; D gene: -; CDR3 protein: CASSPLEGRYGYTF; CDR3 DNA: TGTGCCAGCAGTCCGCTTGAAGGGAGATATGGCTACACCTTC
clone size: -; V gene: TRBV27; J gene: TRBJ2-3; D gene: -; CDR3 protein: CASSLSPRETDTQYF; CDR3 DNA: TGTGCCAGCAGTTTATCTCCGCGGGAAACAGATACGCAGTATTTT
clone size: -; V gene: TRBV6-5; J gene: TRBJ2-7; D gene: -; CDR3 protein: CASGYGGKTYGQYF; CDR3 DNA: TGTGCCAGCGGTTATGGTGGCAAAACCTACGGGCAGTACTTC
clone size: -; V gene: TRBV12-3/TRBV12-4; J gene: TRBJ2-3; D gene: -; CDR3 protein: CASSAVAQYF; CDR3 DNA: TGTGCCAGTTCAGCAGTAGCCCAGTATTTT
clone size: few; V gene: TRBV12-3/TRBV12-4; J gene: TRBJ2-5; D gene: -; CDR3 protein: CASSLGPTREETQYF; CDR3 DNA: TGTGCCAGCAGTTTAGGCCCCACAAGGGAAGAGACCCAGTACTTC
clone size: few; V gene: TRBV28; J gene: TRBJ2-2; D gene: -; CDR3 protein: CASSSDRNTGELFF; CDR3 DNA: TGTGCCAGCAGTTCAGACAGGAACACCGGGGAGCTGTTTTTT
clone size: -; V gene: TRBV7-8; J gene: TRBJ2-7; D gene: -; CDR3 protein: CASNLADWGNYEQYF; CDR3 DNA: TGTGCCAGCAACTTAGCGGATTGGGGCAACTACGAGCAGTACTTC
clone size: -; V gene: TRBV7-9; J gene: TRBJ2-4; D gene: -; CDR3 protein: CASSLTLGNLAENIQYF; CDR3 DNA: TGTGCCAGCAGCTTAACCCTCGGGAATTTAGCCGAAAACATTCAGTACTTC
clone size: -; V gene: TRBV28; J gene: TRBJ2-1; D gene: -; CDR3 protein: CASSSSDHALFF; CDR3 DNA: TGTGCCAGCAGTTCCTCGGACCACGCTTTGTTCTTC
clone size: -; V gene: TRBV20-1; J gene: TRBJ2-6; D gene: -; CDR3 protein: CSAGTLGSSGANVLTF; CDR3 DNA: TGCAGTGCTGGGACTTTAGGAAGCTCTGGGGCCAACGTCCTGACTTTC
clone size: few; V gene: TRBV4-3; J gene: TRBJ2-3; D gene: -; CDR3 protein: CASSQASHSTDTQYF; CDR3 DNA: TGCGCCAGCAGCCAAGCATCACATAGCACAGATACGCAGTATTTT
clone size: -; V gene: TRBV27; J gene: TRBJ1-2; D gene: -; CDR3 protein: CASSLSGAAYGYTF; CDR3 DNA: TGTGCCAGCAGTTTGTCTGGGGCAGCCTATGGCTACACCTTC
clone size: few; V gene: TRBV11-3; J gene: TRBJ1-1; D gene: -; CDR3 protein: CASSLDGHEAFF; CDR3 DNA: TGTGCCAGCAGCTTGGACGGGCATGAAGCTTTCTTT
clone size: few; V gene: TRBV29-1; J gene: TRBJ1-4; D gene: -; CDR3 protein: CSVEETATNEKLFF; CDR3 DNA: TGCAGCGTTGAGGAGACAGCAACTAATGAAAAACTGTTTTTT